The 23 T cell receptor beta chains given below trace back to one sample, sequenced in a study of cytomegalovirus exposure and HLA in healthy donors. Amplification used 60 Vbeta primers and 13 Jbeta primers. Profiling relied on immunoSEQ multiplex PCR, and the TCRdb table lists in-frame clones only, not all of them. The data show about 130,000 clones, with around 81% seen just once and 0.95% to 1.5% held by the top ten. The sequenced sample was PBMCs. The source of these receptors is a female donor in good health and CMV-seronegative.

This chain uses TRBV28 with TRBJ1-4; 7 bases line up with TRBD1. Germline V gene sequence: CDR1 MDHEN, CDR2 SYDVKM. The CDR3 contains 16 residues. J lost 0 bases, V lost 2 bases, and 3 bases had no gene match. The CDR3: CASSLPGTATNEKLFF. Here the CDR3 DNA reads TGTGCCAGCAGTTTACCCGGGACAGCAACTAATGAAAAACTGTTTTTT.

The chain joins TRBV6-4 to TRBJ1-1, with a weak D call TRBD1 (6 bases). Germline CDR1 and CDR2: MRHNA and SNTAGT. Deletions cut 3 bases from V and 5 bases from J, with 13 bases between. This CDR3 is built from 14 residues. CDR3 amino acids: CASSDGRGETEAFF. CDR3 DNA sequence: TGTGCCAGCAGTGATGGCAGGGGTGAAACTGAAGCTTTCTTT.

This rearrangement joins TRBV18 to TRBJ1-4, with no clear D. The CDR3 totals 13 residues. Germline lookup yields CDR1 KGHSH and CDR2 LQKENI. Trimming removed 3 bases at V and 8 bases at J, with 10 bases between. CDR3 protein: CASSPRSREKLFF. The CDR3 DNA reads TGTGCCAGCTCACCGAGATCCCGGGAAAAACTGTTTTTT. The variable domain in full, completed from reference TRBV18 and TRBJ1-4, reads NAGVMQNPRHLVRRRGQEARLRCSPMKGHSHVYWYRQLPEEGLKFMVYLQKENIIDESGMPKERFSAEFPKEGPSILRIQQVVRGDSAAYFCASSPRSREKLFFGSGTQLSVL.

The V and J genes are TRBV19 and TRBJ1-5, with D possibly TRBD1 on 5 matching bases. V gave up 5 bases and J gave up 3 bases, with 14 bases separating them. Germline V gene data show CDR1 as LNHDA and CDR2 as SQIVND (reference sequence). This CDR3 contains 15 residues. The CDR3 nucleotides are TGTGCCAGTAGTCAGAGGGGAGGATACAATCAGCCCCAGCATTTT. It encodes CASSQRGGYNQPQHF.

CDR3 in DNA: TGTGCCAGTAACTCCGGGGGTTCCTACAATGAGCAGTTCTTC. Translated: CASNSGGSYNEQFF. The chain has TRBV19 and TRBJ2-1, with a possible D match to TRBD2 (6 bases). CDR3 length: 14 amino acids. CDR1 is LNHDA, CDR2 SQIVND, per germline (reference sequence). V was clipped by 7 bases and J by 1 base, with 11 bases between them.

This clone was detected only a few times. V and J are TRBV7-3 and TRBJ2-1, with D possibly matching TRBD2 (6 bases). Deletions cut 3 bases from V and 3 bases from J, with 12 bases between. This CDR3 comprises 15 residues. Looked up from germline, CDR1 is SGHTA and CDR2 is FQGTGA. CDR3 residues: CASSLRGTSYNEQFF. CDR3 nucleotides: TGTGCCAGCAGCTTGCGGGGTACTAGCTACAATGAGCAGTTCTTC.

This chain links TRBV30 with TRBJ1-2; perhaps TRBD1 as D (5 bases). Germline V gene lookup returns CDR1 GTSNPN and CDR2 SVGIG (reference sequence). V was pared by 4 bases and J by 7 bases, with 22 bases between. The CDR3 covers 15 residues. CDR3: CAWMLDTGFLSGYTF. In nucleotides, the CDR3 is TGTGCCTGGATGCTAGATACAGGTTTTCTTTCTGGCTACACCTTC.

V and J are TRBV28 and TRBJ1-5; 10 bases agree with TRBD1. V trimming: 6 bases; J trimming: 7 bases; junction bases outside the gene matches: 6. Looked up from germline, CDR1 is MDHEN and CDR2 is SYDVKM. This CDR3 region has 14 residues. CDR3 in amino acids: CASRFDRGHQPQHF. In nucleotides, the CDR3 is TGTGCCAGCAGATTCGACAGGGGGCACCAGCCCCAGCATTTT.

Details on this clone: One junction end does not reproduce the germline sequence, and a read error may be involved. V gene TRBV7-7 combines with J gene TRBJ2-5; a possible D gene is TRBD1 (5 bases). The CDR3 is made up of 14 amino acids. Germline V gene lookup returns CDR1 SSHAT and CDR2 FNYEAQ (reference sequence). In nucleotides, the CDR3 is TGTGCTAGCAGCTTGCTCAGGGTAGAAGAGACCCAGTACTTC. Its translation: CASSLLRVEETQYF. The full variable domain, its missing parts supplied by reference TRBV7-7 and TRBJ2-5, is GAGVSQSPRYKVTKRGQDVTLRCDPISSHATLYWYQQALGQGPEFLTYFNYEAQPDKSGLPSDRFSAERPEGSISTLTIQRTEQRDSAMYRCASSLLRVEETQYFGPGTRLLVL.

The CDR3 DNA sequence: TGTGCCAGCAGCGCGAGCCCTTCGACAGGGGTGGGTGGCTACACCTTC. Residues: CASSASPSTGVGGYTF. V and J are TRBV9 and TRBJ1-2, with 8 bases fitting TRBD1. Germline CDR1 is SGDLS and CDR2 is YYNGEE. V was pared by 3 bases and J by 7 bases, with 14 bases of the junction left unmatched. The CDR3 length is 16 residues.

V usage is TRBV7-9 and J usage is TRBJ2-1; TRBD2 matches at 11 bases. Trimming took 4 bases from V and 7 from J; bases not matched to a gene: 9. The germline V gene encodes CDR1 SEHNR and CDR2 FQNEAQ (reference sequence). The CDR3 consists of 16 residues. CDR3: CASSYTSGGLENEQFF. The CDR3 bases are TGTGCCAGCAGCTACACTAGCGGGGGTCTGGAGAATGAGCAGTTCTTC.

The chain has TRBV28 and TRBJ2-7; TRBD2 is a possible D gene (6 bases). V was trimmed by 5 bases and J by 0 bases, leaving 8 bases between them. The CDR3 extends over 13 amino acids. Per germline, CDR1 MDHEN and CDR2 SYDVKM. The CDR3, as DNA: TGTGCCAGCAGTCTGACTAGCTCCTACGAGCAGTACTTC. It translates to CASSLTSSYEQYF.

This clone appeared a few times. The V and J genes are TRBV2 and TRBJ2-6; possible D gene TRBD1, 5 bases. V gave up 6 bases and J gave up 0 bases, with 12 bases separating them. This CDR3 contains 16 residues. CDR1 SNHLY and CDR2 FYNNEI come from the germline V gene. This CDR3 reads CASSPQVTSGANVLTF. The CDR3 DNA follows: TGTGCCAGCAGCCCACAGGTTACCTCTGGGGCCAACGTCCTGACTTTC.

With respect to this clone: As the CDR3 is not closed by the conserved phenylalanine or tryptophan, this likely results from a read error. The chain couples TRBV18 to TRBJ1-5, with 7 bases identical to TRBD1. The CDR3 is 15 amino acids. V trimming: 2 bases; J trimming: 3 bases; junction bases outside the gene matches: 4. Germline CDR1 and CDR2: KGHSH and LQKENI. The CDR3 protein is CASSPATGLNQPQHL. The CDR3 DNA follows: TGTGCCAGCTCACCAGCGACAGGGCTCAATCAGCCCCAGCATCTT.

CDR3 nucleotides: TGTGCCAGCAGACAGACAGGGGGTCAAGAGACCCAGTACTTC. This translates into CASRQTGGQETQYF. This chain uses TRBV27 with TRBJ2-5; 9 bases align to TRBD1. The ends lost 6 bases at V and 2 bases at J; junction bases unmatched: 4. The V gene's germline CDR1 is MNHEY and CDR2 SMNVEV (reference sequence). The CDR3 has 14 residues.

The chain joins TRBV5-1 to TRBJ2-7; the D is unclear. The CDR3 runs 13 residues. Germline V lookup: CDR1 SGHRS, CDR2 YFSETQ. V lost 6 bases and J lost 6, with 16 bases in between. The CDR3 reads CASNSSPGTEQYF. CDR3 nucleotides: TGCGCCAGCAATAGTAGTCCAGGTACCGAGCAGTACTTC.

The rearrangement links TRBV27 to TRBJ1-2, with D perhaps TRBD1 (6 bases). The CDR3 has 14 amino acids. Deletions cut 6 bases from V and 2 bases from J, with 13 bases between. Germline-derived CDR1 and CDR2 are MNHEY and SMNVEV (reference sequence). Here the CDR3 reads CASRSQDRNYGYTF. The CDR3 bases are TGTGCCAGCAGGAGCCAGGACAGAAACTATGGCTACACCTTC.

The CDR3 spells CASSPQGWVGELFF. The CDR3 region has the DNA TGTGCCAGCAGTCCACAGGGTTGGGTCGGGGAGCTGTTTTTT. The chain has TRBV27 and TRBJ2-2; TRBD1 is a possible D gene (6 bases). CDR3 length equals 14 residues. Germline assignment: CDR1 MNHEY and CDR2 SMNVEV (reference sequence). V lost 5 bases and J 7 bases, leaving 14 bases between the germline ends.

The rearrangement links TRBV6-5 to TRBJ1-4; no firm D call. From germline, CDR1 is MNHEY and CDR2 SVGAGI. V gave up 10 bases and J gave up 10 bases, with 13 bases separating them. CDR3 length equals 11 residues. The CDR3 loop reads CATSGMGKLFF. CDR3 DNA: TGTGCCACATCGGGGATGGGAAAACTGTTTTTT.

This clone turned up a few times. The chain joins TRBV5-1 to TRBJ1-5; no clear D. Germline V lookup: CDR1 SGHRS, CDR2 YFSETQ. CDR3 length: 16 residues. Deletions cut 3 bases from V and 3 bases from J, with 16 bases between. CDR3 DNA: TGCGCCAGCAGCTCCTTTGAGGGAGACCTCAATCAGCCCCAGCATTTT. It is translated as CASSSFEGDLNQPQHF.

This chain connects TRBV11-2 to TRBJ2-7, with 9 positions matching TRBD2. Germline CDR1 and CDR2: SGHAT and FQNNGV. This CDR3 has 14 residues. V gave up 3 bases and J gave up 3 bases; unmatched junction bases: 3. The CDR3 protein is CASSFQAGGYEQYF. The CDR3 coding sequence is TGTGCCAGCAGCTTCCAAGCGGGAGGCTACGAGCAGTACTTC.

This clone appeared a few times. This chain connects TRBV11-2 to TRBJ2-2; tentatively, D is TRBD1 (5 bases). Trimming pared 1 base from V and 4 bases from J, leaving 19 bases between. This CDR3 contains 18 residues. The germline CDR1 and CDR2 sequences are SGHAT and FQNNGV. The CDR3 is CASSLAPITRAITGELFF. Here the CDR3 DNA reads TGTGCCAGCAGCTTAGCCCCCATCACCAGGGCGATCACCGGGGAGCTGTTTTTT. The full variable domain, completed using reference TRBV11-2 and TRBJ2-2, is EAGVAQSPRYKIIEKRQSVAFWCNPISGHATLYWYQQILGQGPKLLIQFQNNGVVDDSQLPKDRFSAERLKGVDSTLKIQPAKLEDSAVYLCASSLAPITRAITGELFFGEGSRLTVL.

The chain carries TRBV6-5 and TRBJ2-2; 8 bases are a match to TRBD1. Germline V CDR1 and CDR2: MNHEY, SVGAGI. This CDR3 is built from 15 residues. The V segment lost 6 bases and the J segment 4 bases; nucleotides outside the gene matches: 7. The CDR3 nucleotides read TGTGCCAGCAGCCGACAGGGGACCCCCACCGGGGAGCTGTTTTTT. Translated, it gives CASSRQGTPTGELFF.